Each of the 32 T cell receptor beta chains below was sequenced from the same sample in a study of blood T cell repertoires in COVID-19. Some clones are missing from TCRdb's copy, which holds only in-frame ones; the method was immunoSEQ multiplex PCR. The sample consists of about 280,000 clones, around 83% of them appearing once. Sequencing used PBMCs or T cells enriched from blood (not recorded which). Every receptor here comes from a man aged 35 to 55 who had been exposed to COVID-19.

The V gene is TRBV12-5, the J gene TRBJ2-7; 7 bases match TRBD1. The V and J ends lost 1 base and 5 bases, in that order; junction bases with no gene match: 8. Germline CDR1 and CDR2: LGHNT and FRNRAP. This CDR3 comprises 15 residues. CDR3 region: CASGLEGGLSDEQYF. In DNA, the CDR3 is TGTGCTAGTGGTTTGGAAGGGGGCCTATCCGACGAGCAGTACTTC. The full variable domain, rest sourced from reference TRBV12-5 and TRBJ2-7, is DARVTQTPRHKVTEMGQEVTMRCQPILGHNTVFWYRQTMMQGLELLAYFRNRAPLDDSGMPKDRFSAEMPDATLATLKIQPSEPRDSAVYFCASGLEGGLSDEQYFGPGTRLTVT.

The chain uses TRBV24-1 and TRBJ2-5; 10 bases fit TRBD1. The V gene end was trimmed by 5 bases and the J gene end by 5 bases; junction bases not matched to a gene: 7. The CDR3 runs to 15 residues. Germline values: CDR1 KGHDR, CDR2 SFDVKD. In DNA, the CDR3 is TGTGCCACCAGTGCCGGGACAGGGGCCAGGGAGACCCAGTACTTC. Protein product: CATSAGTGARETQYF.

The CDR3 loop is CASRPKARPLGSSYNEQFF. CDR3 nucleotide sequence: TGTGCCAGCAGACCAAAAGCCCGTCCCCTCGGGAGCTCCTACAATGAGCAGTTCTTC. V usage is TRBV27 and J usage is TRBJ2-1, with D tentatively TRBD2 (6 bases). Per the germline V gene, CDR1 is MNHEY and CDR2 is SMNVEV (reference sequence). The V gene lost 6 bases and the J gene lost 0 bases, with 24 bases spanning the gap. The CDR3 sequence is 19 residues long.

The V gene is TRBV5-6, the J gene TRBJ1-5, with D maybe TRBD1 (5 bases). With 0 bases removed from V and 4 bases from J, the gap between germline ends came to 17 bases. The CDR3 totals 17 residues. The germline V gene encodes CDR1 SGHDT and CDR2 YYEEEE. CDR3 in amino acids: CASSLDSGGRANQPQHF. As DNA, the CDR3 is TGTGCCAGCAGCTTGGATAGTGGCGGCAGGGCGAATCAGCCCCAGCATTTT.

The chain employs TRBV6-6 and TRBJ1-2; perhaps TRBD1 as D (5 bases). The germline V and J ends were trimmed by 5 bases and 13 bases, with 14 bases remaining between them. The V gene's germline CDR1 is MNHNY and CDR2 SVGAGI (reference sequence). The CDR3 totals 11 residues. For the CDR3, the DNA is TGTGCCAGCAGTCCCAGTCGGGGGGTCACCTTC. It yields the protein CASSPSRGVTF.

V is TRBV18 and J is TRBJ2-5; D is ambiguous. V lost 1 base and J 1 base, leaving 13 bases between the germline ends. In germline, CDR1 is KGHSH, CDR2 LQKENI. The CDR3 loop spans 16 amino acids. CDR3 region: CASSPLARLGQETQYF. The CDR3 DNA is TGTGCCAGCTCACCACTGGCGAGGTTGGGCCAAGAGACCCAGTACTTC.

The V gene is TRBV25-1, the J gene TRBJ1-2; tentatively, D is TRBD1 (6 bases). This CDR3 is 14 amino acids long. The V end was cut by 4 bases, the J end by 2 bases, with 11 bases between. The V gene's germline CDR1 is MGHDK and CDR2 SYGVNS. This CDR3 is CASSAPGHNYGYTF. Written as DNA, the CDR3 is TGTGCCAGCAGTGCCCCGGGACACAACTATGGCTACACCTTC.

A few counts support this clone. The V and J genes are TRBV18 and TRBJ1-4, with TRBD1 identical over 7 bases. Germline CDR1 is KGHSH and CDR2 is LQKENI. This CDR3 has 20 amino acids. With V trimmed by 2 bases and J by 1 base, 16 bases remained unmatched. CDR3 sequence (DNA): TGTGCCAGCTCACCATCGCACGGGACAGCCCGAGGGCTAACTAATGAAAAACTGTTTTTT. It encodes CASSPSHGTARGLTNEKLFF. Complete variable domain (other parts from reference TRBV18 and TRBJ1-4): NAGVMQNPRHLVRRRGQEARLRCSPMKGHSHVYWYRQLPEEGLKFMVYLQKENIIDESGMPKERFSAEFPKEGPSILRIQQVVRGDSAAYFCASSPSHGTARGLTNEKLFFGSGTQLSVL.

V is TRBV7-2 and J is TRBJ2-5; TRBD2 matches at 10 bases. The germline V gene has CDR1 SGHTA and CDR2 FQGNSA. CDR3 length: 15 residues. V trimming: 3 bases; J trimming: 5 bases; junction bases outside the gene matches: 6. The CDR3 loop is CASSFQGAGGETQYF. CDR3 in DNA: TGTGCCAGCAGCTTCCAGGGAGCGGGAGGGGAGACCCAGTACTTC.

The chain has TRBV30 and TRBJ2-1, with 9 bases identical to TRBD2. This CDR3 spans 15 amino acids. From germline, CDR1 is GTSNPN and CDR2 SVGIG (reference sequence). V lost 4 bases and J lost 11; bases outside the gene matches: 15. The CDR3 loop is CAWTQSSSGRPKQFF. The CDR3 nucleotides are TGTGCCTGGACCCAGTCGTCAAGCGGGAGGCCTAAGCAGTTCTTC.

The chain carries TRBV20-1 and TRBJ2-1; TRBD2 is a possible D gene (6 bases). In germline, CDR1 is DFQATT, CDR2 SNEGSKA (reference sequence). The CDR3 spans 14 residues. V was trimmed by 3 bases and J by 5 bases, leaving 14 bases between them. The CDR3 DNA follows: TGCAGTGCTAGTCTGGGGCGGGAAAACAATGAGCAGTTCTTC. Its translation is CSASLGRENNEQFF.

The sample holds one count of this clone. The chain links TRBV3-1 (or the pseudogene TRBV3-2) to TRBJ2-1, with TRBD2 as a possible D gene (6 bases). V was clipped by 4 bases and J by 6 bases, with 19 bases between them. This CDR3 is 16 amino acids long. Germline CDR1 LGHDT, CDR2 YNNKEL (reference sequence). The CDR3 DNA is TGTGCCAGCAGCCGGGACGGCACTCCCGGGGGCAATGAGCAGTTCTTC. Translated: CASSRDGTPGGNEQFF.

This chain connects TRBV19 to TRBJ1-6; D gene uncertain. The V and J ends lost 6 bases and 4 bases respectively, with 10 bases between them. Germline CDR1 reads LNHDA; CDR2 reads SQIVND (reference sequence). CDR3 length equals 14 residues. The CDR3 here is CASSSTRYNSPLHF. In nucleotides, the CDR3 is TGTGCCAGTAGCTCGACACGGTATAATTCACCCCTCCACTTT.

CDR3 sequence reads: CASSALSQETQYF. For the CDR3, the DNA is TGTGCCAGCAGCGCTCTGAGCCAAGAGACCCAGTACTTC. The rearrangement links TRBV3-1 (or the pseudogene TRBV3-2) to TRBJ2-5; D call uncertain. Germline CDR1 LGHDT, CDR2 YNNKEL (reference sequence). Trimming removed 5 bases from V and 1 base from J, with 8 bases in between. The CDR3 has 13 residues.

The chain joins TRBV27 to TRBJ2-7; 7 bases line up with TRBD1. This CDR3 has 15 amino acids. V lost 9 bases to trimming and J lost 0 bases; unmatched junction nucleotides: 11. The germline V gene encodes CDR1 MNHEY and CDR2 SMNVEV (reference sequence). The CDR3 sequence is CASKVGQVNSYEQYF. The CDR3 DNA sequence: TGTGCCAGTAAGGTCGGACAGGTAAACTCCTACGAGCAGTACTTC.

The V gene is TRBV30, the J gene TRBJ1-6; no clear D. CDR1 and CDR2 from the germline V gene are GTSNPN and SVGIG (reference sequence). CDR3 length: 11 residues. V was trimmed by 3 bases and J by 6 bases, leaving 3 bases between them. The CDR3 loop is CAWRLNSPLHF. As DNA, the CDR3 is TGTGCCTGGAGACTTAATTCACCCCTCCACTTT.

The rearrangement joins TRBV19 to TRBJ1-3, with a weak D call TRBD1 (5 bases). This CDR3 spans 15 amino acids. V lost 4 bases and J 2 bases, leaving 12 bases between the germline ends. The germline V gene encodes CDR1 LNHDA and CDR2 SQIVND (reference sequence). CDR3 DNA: TGTGCCAGTAGTAGCTCTCAGGGCGCTGGAAACACCATATATTTT. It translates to CASSSSQGAGNTIYF.

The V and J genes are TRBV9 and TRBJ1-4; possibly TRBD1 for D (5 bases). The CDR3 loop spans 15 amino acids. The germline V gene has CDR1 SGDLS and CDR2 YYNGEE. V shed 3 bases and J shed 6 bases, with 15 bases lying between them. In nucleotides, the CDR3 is TGTGCCAGCAGCGAGGGCCCGGGGGGAGATGAAAAACTGTTTTTT. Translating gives CASSEGPGGDEKLFF.

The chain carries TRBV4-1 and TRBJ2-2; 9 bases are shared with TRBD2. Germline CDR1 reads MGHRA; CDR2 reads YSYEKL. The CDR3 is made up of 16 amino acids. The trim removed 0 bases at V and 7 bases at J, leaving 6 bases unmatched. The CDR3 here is CASSQESGRLGGELFF. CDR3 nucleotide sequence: TGCGCCAGCAGCCAAGAGAGCGGGAGGCTTGGCGGGGAGCTGTTTTTT.

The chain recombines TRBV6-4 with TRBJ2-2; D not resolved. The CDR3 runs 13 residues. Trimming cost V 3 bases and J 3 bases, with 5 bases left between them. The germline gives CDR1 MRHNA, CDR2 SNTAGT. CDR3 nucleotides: TGTGCCAGCAGTGAAAGCGACACCGGGGAGCTGTTTTTT. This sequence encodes CASSESDTGELFF.

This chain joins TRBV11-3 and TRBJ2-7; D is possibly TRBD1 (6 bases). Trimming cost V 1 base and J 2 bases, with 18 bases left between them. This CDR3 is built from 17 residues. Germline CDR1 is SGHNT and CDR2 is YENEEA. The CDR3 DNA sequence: TGTGCCAGCAGCTTAGCCCGATGGGGGCTGGGGACCTACGAGCAGTACTTC. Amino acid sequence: CASSLARWGLGTYEQYF.

The CDR3 reads CATRRSGRSYEQFF. In nucleotides, the CDR3 is TGTGCCACCCGCCGGAGCGGGAGGTCTTATGAGCAGTTCTTC. The V call is TRBV10-3, the J call TRBJ2-1; 9 positions match TRBD2. V gave up 10 bases and J gave up 8 bases; unmatched junction bases: 12. Germline assignment: CDR1 ENHRY and CDR2 SYGVKD. CDR3 length: 14 amino acids.

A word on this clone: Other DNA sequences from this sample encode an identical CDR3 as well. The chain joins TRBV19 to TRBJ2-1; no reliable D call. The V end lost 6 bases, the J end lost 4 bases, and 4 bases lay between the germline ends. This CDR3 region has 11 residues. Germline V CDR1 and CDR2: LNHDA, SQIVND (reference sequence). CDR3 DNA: TGTGCCAGTAGCCAATACAATGAGCAGTTCTTC. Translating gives CASSQYNEQFF. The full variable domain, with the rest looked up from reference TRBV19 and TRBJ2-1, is DGGITQSPKYLFRKEGQNVTLSCEQNLNHDAMYWYRQDPGQGLRLIYYSQIVNDFQKGDIAEGYSVSREKKESFPLTVTSAQKNPTAFYLCASSQYNEQFFGPGTRLTVL.

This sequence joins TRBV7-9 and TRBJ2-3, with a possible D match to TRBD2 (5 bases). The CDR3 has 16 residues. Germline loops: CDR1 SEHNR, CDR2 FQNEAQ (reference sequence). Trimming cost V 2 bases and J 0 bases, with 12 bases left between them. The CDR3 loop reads CASSLPPGTSTDTQYF. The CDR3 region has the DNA TGTGCCAGCAGCTTACCCCCGGGAACTAGCACAGATACGCAGTATTTT.

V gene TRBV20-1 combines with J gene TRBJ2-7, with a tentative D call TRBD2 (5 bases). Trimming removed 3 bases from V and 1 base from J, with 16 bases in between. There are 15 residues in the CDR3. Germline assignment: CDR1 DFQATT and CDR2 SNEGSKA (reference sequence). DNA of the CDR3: TGCAGTGCTAGTTCTTTGACGGGAATATCCTACGAGCAGTACTTC. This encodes CSASSLTGISYEQYF.

CDR3 in amino acids: CASSPNTGTSGRTDTQYF. The CDR3 DNA is TGTGCCAGCTCACCAAACACCGGGACTAGCGGTCGCACAGATACGCAGTATTTT. The rearrangement links TRBV18 to TRBJ2-3, with 11 positions matching TRBD2. CDR1 is KGHSH and CDR2 is LQKENI in the germline V gene. The CDR3 has 18 amino acids. The V gene end was trimmed by 2 bases and the J gene end by 1 base; junction bases not matched to a gene: 8. Using reference TRBV18 and TRBJ2-3 for the parts outside the CDR3, the full variable domain is NAGVMQNPRHLVRRRGQEARLRCSPMKGHSHVYWYRQLPEEGLKFMVYLQKENIIDESGMPKERFSAEFPKEGPSILRIQQVVRGDSAAYFCASSPNTGTSGRTDTQYFGPGTRLTVL.

For the CDR3, the DNA is TGTGCCAGCAGCCTAAAACTAAACACCATATATTTT. Its protein product is CASSLKLNTIYF. The genes are TRBV3-1 (or the pseudogene TRBV3-2) and TRBJ1-3, with D hard to call. V was pared by 4 bases and J by 6 bases, with 7 bases between. Germline-derived CDR1 and CDR2 are LGHDT and YNNKEL (reference sequence). CDR3 length equals 12 residues.

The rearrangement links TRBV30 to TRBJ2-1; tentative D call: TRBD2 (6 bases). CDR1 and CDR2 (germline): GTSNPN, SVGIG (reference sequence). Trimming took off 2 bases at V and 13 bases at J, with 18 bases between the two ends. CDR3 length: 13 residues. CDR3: CAWSSRGVGGQFF. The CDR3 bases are TGTGCCTGGAGTTCCCGAGGGGTGGGGGGTCAGTTCTTC.

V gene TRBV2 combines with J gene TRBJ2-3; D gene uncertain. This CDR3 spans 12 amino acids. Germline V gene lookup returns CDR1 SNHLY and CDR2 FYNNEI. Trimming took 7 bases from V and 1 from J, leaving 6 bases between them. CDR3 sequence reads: CASNFGTDTQYF. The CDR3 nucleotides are TGTGCCAGCAACTTTGGCACAGATACGCAGTATTTT. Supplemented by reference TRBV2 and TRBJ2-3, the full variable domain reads EPEVTQTPSHQVTQMGQEVILRCVPISNHLYFYWYRQILGQKVEFLVSFYNNEISEKSEIFDDQFSVERPDGSNFTLKIRSTKLEDSAMYFCASNFGTDTQYFGPGTRLTVL.

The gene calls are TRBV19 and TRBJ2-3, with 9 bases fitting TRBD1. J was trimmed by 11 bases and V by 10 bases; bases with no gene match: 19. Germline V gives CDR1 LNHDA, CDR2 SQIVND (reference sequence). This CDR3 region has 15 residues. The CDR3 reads CATKTPGQGSSRQYF. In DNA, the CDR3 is TGTGCCACCAAAACACCGGGACAGGGATCTTCTAGGCAGTATTTT.

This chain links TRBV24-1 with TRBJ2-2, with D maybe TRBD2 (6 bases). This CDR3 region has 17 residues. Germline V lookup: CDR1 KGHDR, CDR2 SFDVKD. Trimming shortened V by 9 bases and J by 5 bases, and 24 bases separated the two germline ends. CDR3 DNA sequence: TGTGCCACCTCCTCGCGGGGTGACCCTCTGTCTACCGGGGAGCTGTTTTTT. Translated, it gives CATSSRGDPLSTGELFF.

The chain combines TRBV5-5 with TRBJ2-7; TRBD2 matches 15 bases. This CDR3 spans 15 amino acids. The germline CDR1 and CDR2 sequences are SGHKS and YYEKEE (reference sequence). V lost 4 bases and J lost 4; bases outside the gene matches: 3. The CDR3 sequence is CASSVGTSGRYEQYF. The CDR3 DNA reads TGTGCCAGCAGCGTAGGGACTAGCGGGAGGTACGAGCAGTACTTC.